This T cell receptor (beta chain) was retrieved from a study of OX40 agonist ivuxolimab in advanced cancers. Study in general: Administration of intravenous ivuxolimab to patients occurred every 2 weeks at 0.01 to 10 mg/kg.

The CDR3 runs 15 residues. V was cut by 5 bases and J by 2 bases, with 12 bases left in between. Germline-derived CDR1 and CDR2 are SGHAT and FQNNGV. Clones were sequenced by immunoSEQ multiplex PCR, and TCRdb holds only the in-frame ones, with some missing. Of 2,000 or so clones listed, roughly 70% were seen once; the top ten hold around 40%. By frequency in the sample, this clone is large (0.1 to 1%). Patients with autoimmune history or systemic immunosuppression were excluded. The chain joins TRBV11-2 to TRBJ2-2; unclear D gene. This TCR came from an adult with an advanced solid tumor such as melanoma, head and neck, liver or kidney cancer. This specimen consisted of CD4+ or CD8+ T cells sorted from blood, obtained in a trial of the OX40 agonist ivuxolimab. The CDR3 region is CASSPQRQNTGELFF. The CDR3 nucleotides are TGTGCCAGCAGCCCGCAGAGACAAAACACCGGGGAGCTGTTTTTT.